This T cell receptor (beta chain) was documented in a study of T cell responses to AZD1222 COVID-19 vaccine. Background on the study: The analysis combined second doses at about 4 or about 12 weeks.

This clone appeared once. As yet, its antigen is unknown. Study-level points and caveats: Spike-specific TCR breadth and depth went up after people got two AZD1222 doses. Seropositive at baseline were only a handful of AZD1222 recipients.

The CDR3 spans 16 residues. Trimming removed 4 bases at V and 5 bases at J, with 15 bases between. Germline CDR1 reads PRHDT; CDR2 reads FYEKMQ (reference sequence). TCRdb's copy holds only in-frame clones and misses some; the assay was immunoSEQ multiplex PCR. The sample carries 95,000 to 150,000 clones, roughly 90% recorded once. This chain links TRBV13 with TRBJ1-6; D not resolved. This specimen consisted of peripheral blood, obtained on day 0 of AZD1222 vaccination. The sequence was collected from an adult in good health. The CDR3 region has the DNA TGTGCCAGCAGCTCTCCTCAGGACCTGCATAATTCACCCCTCCACTTT. Amino acids: CASSSPQDLHNSPLHF.